The next 20 T cell receptor beta chains were all read from a single sample in a study of blood T cell repertoires in COVID-19. TCRdb's table, derived via immunoSEQ multiplex PCR, lists solely in-frame clones and lacks some. The sample yields around 200,000 clones, 90% seen once. Sequencing was carried out using peripheral blood. These receptors were obtained from a man aged 45-65 years with acute or convalescent COVID-19.

The chain is built from TRBV3-1 (or the pseudogene TRBV3-2) and TRBJ2-5; 7 nucleotides match TRBD1. Germline loops: CDR1 LGHDT, CDR2 YNNKEL (reference sequence). The CDR3 consists of 13 residues. The V and J ends lost 2 bases and 14 bases, in that order; junction bases with no gene match: 11. The CDR3, as DNA: TGTGCCAGCAGCCAACAAACCGGGACAGACAATTACTTC. Its translation is CASSQQTGTDNYF.

The sample holds one count of this clone. This rearrangement joins TRBV5-5 to TRBJ1-2; maybe TRBD1 (6 bases). Trimming removed 1 base from V and 3 bases from J, with 7 bases in between. CDR1 and CDR2 (germline): SGHKS, YYEKEE (reference sequence). There are 13 residues in the CDR3. CDR3 loop: CASSLKGDYGYTF. The DNA of the CDR3 is TGTGCCAGCAGCTTGAAGGGGGACTATGGCTACACCTTC. Together with reference TRBV5-5 and TRBJ1-2, the CDR3 gives the full variable domain: DAGVTQSPTHLIKTRGQQVTLRCSPISGHKSVSWYQQVLGQGPQFIFQYYEKEERGRGNFPDRFSARQFPNYSSELNVNALLLGDSALYLCASSLKGDYGYTFGSGTRLTVV.

In DNA form, the CDR3 reads TGTGCCAGCAGTTCCTTGGGGATGCCGAGCGGGAAGTTCGAGCAGTACTTC. This sequence encodes CASSSLGMPSGKFEQYF. The rearrangement joins TRBV27 to TRBJ2-7; 7 bases map to TRBD2. The CDR3 is 17 residues long. Germline V lookup: CDR1 MNHEY, CDR2 SMNVEV (reference sequence). The ends lost 4 bases at V and 6 bases at J; junction bases unmatched: 18.

This clone was observed a few times. This chain uses TRBV4-3 with TRBJ1-2; perhaps TRBD1 as D (5 bases). Germline V gene lookup returns CDR1 LGHNA and CDR2 YSLEER. The V end lost 0 bases, the J end lost 8 bases, and 16 bases lay between the germline ends. The CDR3 extends over 15 amino acids. CDR3 sequence reads: CASSQEGAGRSGYTF. The CDR3 DNA follows: TGCGCCAGCAGCCAAGAAGGGGCAGGGCGCAGCGGCTACACCTTC.

The DNA of the CDR3 is TGTGCCAGCAGCGAAGACGGGACAGGGGCATACGAGCAGTACGTC. The encoded protein is CASSEDGTGAYEQYV. This chain connects TRBV6-2 or TRBV6-3 to TRBJ2-7, with 10 bases fitting TRBD1. Germline CDR1 is MNHEY and CDR2 is SVGEGT. There are 15 residues in the CDR3. J was trimmed by 4 bases and V by 6 bases; bases with no gene match: 9.

The rearrangement links TRBV7-2 to TRBJ2-1; 7 nucleotides line up with TRBD2. Germline V gives CDR1 SGHTA, CDR2 FQGNSA. J lost 2 bases, V lost 1 base, and 5 bases had no gene match. This CDR3 has 16 residues. In DNA, the CDR3 is TGTGCCAGCAGCTTAGATCTGGCGGGAGCCTACAATGAGCAGTTCTTC. Protein: CASSLDLAGAYNEQFF.

The chain links TRBV28 to TRBJ2-2; 7 nucleotides match TRBD1. Trimming removed 10 bases from V and 3 bases from J; junction bases left unmatched: 8. Germline CDR1 is MDHEN and CDR2 is SYDVKM. The CDR3 has 14 residues. The CDR3 reads CATLTGVYTGELFF. The DNA of the CDR3 is TGTGCCACACTAACAGGGGTGTACACCGGGGAGCTGTTTTTT.

The rearrangement joins TRBV6-5 to TRBJ2-3; D possibly corresponds to TRBD2 (5 bases). CDR1 is MNHEY and CDR2 is SVGAGI in the germline V gene. The CDR3 contains 15 residues. With 0 bases removed from V and 4 bases from J, the gap between germline ends came to 11 bases. The CDR3 nucleotides read TGTGCCAGCAGTTACTCTGCCGGGGTAGCAGATACGCAGTATTTT. It yields the protein CASSYSAGVADTQYF.

Only one count was recorded for this clone. The chain employs TRBV28 and TRBJ1-5, with D perhaps matching TRBD1 (5 bases). Trimming pared 3 bases from V and 6 bases from J, leaving 12 bases between. Germline-derived CDR1 and CDR2 are MDHEN and SYDVKM. The CDR3 extends over 14 amino acids. CDR3 residues: CASSFGGNGQPQHF. CDR3 coding DNA: TGTGCCAGCAGTTTCGGGGGAAACGGTCAGCCCCAGCATTTT. The complete variable domain, with remaining parts taken from reference TRBV28 and TRBJ1-5, reads DVKVTQSSRYLVKRTGEKVFLECVQDMDHENMFWYRQDPGLGLRLIYFSYDVKMKEKGDIPEGYSVSREKKERFSLILESASTNQTSMYLCASSFGGNGQPQHFGDGTRLSIL.

The V gene is TRBV9, the J gene TRBJ1-1; a possible D gene is TRBD1 (5 bases). CDR1 and CDR2 from the germline V gene are SGDLS and YYNGEE. V was shortened by 0 bases and J by 1 base, with 7 bases between the two germline ends. The CDR3 sequence is 14 residues long. The CDR3 protein is CASSVAGGNTEAFF. Here the CDR3 DNA reads TGTGCCAGCAGCGTAGCCGGGGGGAACACTGAAGCTTTCTTT.

This sequence joins TRBV25-1 and TRBJ1-5; D perhaps matches TRBD1 (6 bases). Trimming took off 2 bases at V and 7 bases at J, with 12 bases between the two ends. From germline, CDR1 is MGHDK and CDR2 SYGVNS. The CDR3 runs 14 residues. The CDR3 DNA sequence: TGTGCCAGCAGTGAACCTGGGCAGGGGCAGCCCCAGCATTTT. It yields the protein CASSEPGQGQPQHF.

The chain links TRBV7-8 to TRBJ2-1, with 7 bases matching TRBD1. The V and J ends lost 6 bases and 4 bases, in that order; junction bases with no gene match: 9. The length of the CDR3 is 15 residues. The germline V gene has CDR1 SGHVS and CDR2 FQNEAQ. The CDR3 bases are TGTGCCAGCAGTCGCACAGGGGACGGTTACAATGAGCAGTTCTTC. It codes for CASSRTGDGYNEQFF.

The gene calls are TRBV7-6 and TRBJ1-5; TRBD1 matches at 10 bases. Per the germline V gene, CDR1 is SGHVS and CDR2 is FNYEAQ. The CDR3 is 13 amino acids. Trimming at V came to 6 bases and at J to 9 bases, leaving 5 bases not matched to a gene. CDR3 DNA: TGTGCCAGCAGACAGGACAGGGGGATGCCCCAGCATTTT. Its translation: CASRQDRGMPQHF.

The gene calls are TRBV7-9 and TRBJ2-3, with 9 bases that match TRBD2. The CDR3 sequence is 16 residues long. Germline CDR1 reads SEHNR; CDR2 reads FQNEAQ (reference sequence). V lost 4 bases and J lost 5; bases outside the gene matches: 10. The CDR3 DNA sequence: TGTGCCAGCAGCTCCCCCCTGCGGGAGGGCCTAGATACGCAGTATTTT. Protein: CASSSPLREGLDTQYF.

This chain connects TRBV5-6 to TRBJ1-5; 12 bases align to TRBD1. This CDR3 region has 18 residues. Germline trimming cut 4 bases from V and 4 bases from J; bases unmatched to any gene: 12. The germline V gene encodes CDR1 SGHDT and CDR2 YYEEEE. CDR3 protein: CASSRYRDRGRVNQPQHF. The CDR3 DNA reads as TGTGCCAGCAGCCGATACCGGGACAGGGGGCGAGTAAATCAGCCCCAGCATTTT.

The gene calls are TRBV30 and TRBJ2-7, with 9 bases aligning to TRBD2. The ends lost 2 bases at V and 5 bases at J; junction bases unmatched: 7. The CDR3 spans 14 residues. Per the germline V gene, CDR1 is GTSNPN and CDR2 is SVGIG (reference sequence). CDR3 DNA: TGTGCCTGGAGTTTTAGCGGGAGTTTAAACGAGCAGTACTTC. Residues: CAWSFSGSLNEQYF.

The gene calls are TRBV29-1 and TRBJ1-1; D unresolved. The CDR3 consists of 13 residues. Between the trimmed V and J ends, which lost 1 base and 3 bases, there was a span of 9 bases. The germline V gene encodes CDR1 SQVTM and CDR2 ANQGSEA. The CDR3, as DNA: TGCAGCGTTGAAGCGGGGTGGGACACTGAAGCTTTCTTT. It codes for CSVEAGWDTEAFF.

The chain joins TRBV5-4 to TRBJ2-5; D is perhaps TRBD1 (5 bases). The CDR3 has 15 amino acids. Germline CDR1 SGHNT, CDR2 YYREEE (reference sequence). V was trimmed by 2 bases and J by 1 base, leaving 12 bases between them. The CDR3 bases are TGTGCCAGCAGCTTAAGTGGCAGGGCCCAAGAGACCCAGTACTTC. It is translated as CASSLSGRAQETQYF.

V and J are TRBV10-3 and TRBJ2-5, with 11 bases aligning to TRBD1. Germline V gene sequence: CDR1 ENHRY, CDR2 SYGVKD. J lost 2 bases, V lost 3 bases, and 11 bases had no gene match. CDR3 length: 18 residues. The CDR3 reads CAISDGQGAGVLQETQYF. The CDR3 DNA reads as TGTGCCATCAGTGACGGACAGGGGGCGGGAGTTCTGCAAGAGACCCAGTACTTC.

The chain has TRBV15 and TRBJ2-5, with 12 nucleotides matching TRBD1. V shed 3 bases and J 4 bases; nucleotides not matched to a gene: 6. CDR1 and CDR2 (germline): LNHNV, YYDKDF (reference sequence). The CDR3 consists of 16 residues. The CDR3 sequence: CATSSWDRGRRETQYF. The DNA of the CDR3 is TGTGCCACCAGCAGTTGGGACAGGGGGCGGCGAGAGACCCAGTACTTC.